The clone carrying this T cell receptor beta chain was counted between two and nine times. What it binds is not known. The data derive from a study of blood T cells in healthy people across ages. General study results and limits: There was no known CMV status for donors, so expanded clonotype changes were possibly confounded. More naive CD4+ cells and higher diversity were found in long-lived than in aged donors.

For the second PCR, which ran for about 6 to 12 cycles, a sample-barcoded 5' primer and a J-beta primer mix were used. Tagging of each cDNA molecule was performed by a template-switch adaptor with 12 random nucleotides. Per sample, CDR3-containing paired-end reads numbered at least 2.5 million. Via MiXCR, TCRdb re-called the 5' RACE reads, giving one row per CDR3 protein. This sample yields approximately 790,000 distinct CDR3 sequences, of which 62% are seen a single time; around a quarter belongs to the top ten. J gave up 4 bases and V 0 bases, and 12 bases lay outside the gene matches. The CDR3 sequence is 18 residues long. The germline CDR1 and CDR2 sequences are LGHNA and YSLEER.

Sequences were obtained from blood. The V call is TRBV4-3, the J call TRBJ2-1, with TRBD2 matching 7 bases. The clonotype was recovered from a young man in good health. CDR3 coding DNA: TGCGCCAGCAGCCAAGAGGATTTTTGGACTAGTGAATACAATGAGCAGTTCTTC. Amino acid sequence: CASSQEDFWTSEYNEQFF.